One T cell receptor beta chain is described in this entry. TCRdb keeps only in-frame clones here, not all; method: immunoSEQ multiplex PCR. Of 25,000 to 35,000 clones listed, 65% to 90% are singletons. Germline CDR1 is SEHNR and CDR2 is FQNEAQ (reference sequence). V was trimmed by 3 bases and J by 5 bases, leaving 11 bases between them. The CDR3 covers 13 residues. These data are taken from a study of blood T cell repertoires in COVID-19. What was sequenced was peripheral blood. The chain couples TRBV7-9 to TRBJ2-7; no definite D call. The clonotype was recovered from a human donor in a cohort sampled during active COVID-19. CDR3 coding DNA: TGTGCCAGCAGCTTTGAAAACTTCCACGAGCAGTACTTC. Residues: CASSFENFHEQYF.